This TCR beta chain came from a study of T cell responses to AZD1222 COVID-19 vaccine. The overall study: Samples with a second dose at about 4 or about 12 weeks were pooled together.

The CDR3 runs 14 residues. Trimming pared 0 bases from V and 7 bases from J, leaving 11 bases between. Germline CDR1 is SGHRS and CDR2 is YFSETQ. Only in-frame clones appear in the TCRdb table, and some are missing; sequencing was by immunoSEQ multiplex PCR. The sample shows 100,000 to 150,000 clones, 87% of them seen only once. The V call is TRBV5-1, the J call TRBJ1-5, with D perhaps matching TRBD1 (5 bases). The receptor's source is an adult in good health. The starting material was peripheral blood, obtained on day 0 of AZD1222 vaccination. CDR3 sequence: CASSLAGQGQPQHF. For the CDR3, the DNA is TGCGCCAGCAGCTTGGCCGGGCAGGGCCAGCCCCAGCATTTT. The full variable domain, completed using reference TRBV5-1 and TRBJ1-5, is KAGVTQTPRYLIKTRGQQVTLSCSPISGHRSVSWYQQTPGQGLQFLFEYFSETQRNKGNFPGRFSGRQFSNSRSEMNVSTLELGDSALYLCASSLAGQGQPQHFGDGTRLSIL.